The source of this TCR beta chain is a study of T cells after yellow fever vaccination. Regarding the study as a whole: High-abundance clonotypes from the bulk population could contaminate FACS-sorted repertoires.

By 5'RACE template switching, TCR cDNA was produced, with a universal primer site and UMIs added in the process. TCRdb analysed the 5' RACE reads with MiXCR anew, one entry per CDR3 protein. The sample carries roughly 250,000 distinct CDR3 sequences, 13% recorded once. On this clonotype itself: Its specificity is unknown.

The ends lost 6 bases at V and 5 bases at J; junction bases unmatched: 4. CDR3 length: 13 residues. The chain joins TRBV12-3 or TRBV12-4 to TRBJ2-1; TRBD2 matches 7 bases. The sequence was obtained from a man aged 25-40 years who received the YFV17D yellow fever vaccine. The sequencing here drew on CD4+ T cells sorted from PBMCs, taken 45 days after the yellow fever booster vaccination. The CDR3 spells CASSGLDDNEQFF. The CDR3 region has the DNA TGTGCCAGCAGCGGACTAGACGACAATGAGCAGTTCTTC.